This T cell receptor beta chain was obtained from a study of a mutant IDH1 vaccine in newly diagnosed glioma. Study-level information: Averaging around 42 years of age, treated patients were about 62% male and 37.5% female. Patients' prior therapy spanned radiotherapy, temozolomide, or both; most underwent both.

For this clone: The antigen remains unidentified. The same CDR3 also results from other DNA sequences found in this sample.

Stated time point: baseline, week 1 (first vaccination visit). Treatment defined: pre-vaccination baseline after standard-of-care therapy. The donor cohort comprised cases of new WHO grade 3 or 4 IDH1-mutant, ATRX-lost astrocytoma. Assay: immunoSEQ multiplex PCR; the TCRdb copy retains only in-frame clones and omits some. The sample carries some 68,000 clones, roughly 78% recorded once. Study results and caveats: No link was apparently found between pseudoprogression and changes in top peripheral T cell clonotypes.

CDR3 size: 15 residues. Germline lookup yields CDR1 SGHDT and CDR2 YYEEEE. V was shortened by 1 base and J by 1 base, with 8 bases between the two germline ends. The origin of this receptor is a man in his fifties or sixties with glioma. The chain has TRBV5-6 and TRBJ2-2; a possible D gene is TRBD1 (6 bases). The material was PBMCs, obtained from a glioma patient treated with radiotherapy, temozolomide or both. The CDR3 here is CASSLQGQNTGELFF. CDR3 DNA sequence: TGTGCCAGCAGCTTGCAGGGGCAGAACACCGGGGAGCTGTTTTTT.